The T cell receptor (beta chain) described here comes from a study of control samples from healthy donors and cancer patients. Germline values: CDR1 SGHVS, CDR2 FQNEAQ. The CDR3 has 15 residues. With 5 bases removed from V and 3 bases from J, the gap between germline ends came to 17 bases. Generated by immunoSEQ multiplex PCR, the TCRdb table keeps only in-frame clones and is missing some. The table shows some 410,000 clones, with 90% occurring only once. The V and J genes are TRBV7-8 and TRBJ2-7; TRBD2 is a possible D gene (5 bases). The sample comprised PBMCs. The receptor was isolated from a man aged 35 to 55 with head and neck cancer. The CDR3 DNA follows: TGTGCCAGCAGCATAGACCACGGAGGACTCTACGAGCAGTACTTC. Residues: CASSIDHGGLYEQYF.